This TCR beta chain emerged from a study of cytomegalovirus exposure and HLA in healthy donors. Study-wide background: One earlier analysis, a look at 180 million or so T cells, found some 100 million unique TCR beta sequences. Study-wide findings and caveats: For most TCR beta V segments, an earlier analysis put the productive rate at about 87% or about 30% of the time.

It was with 60 Vbeta and 13 Jbeta primers that the PCR ran. Clones were sequenced by immunoSEQ multiplex PCR, and TCRdb holds only the in-frame ones, with some missing. The sample records 150,000 to 200,000 clones, 60% to 80% being singletons. Details on this clone: Its cognate antigen is unknown.

CDR3 length: 15 amino acids. Germline CDR1 reads SGHVS; CDR2 reads FQNEAQ. Trimming left V 5 bases short and J 0 bases short, with 14 bases between. This TCR came from a man in his forties in good health and CMV-seronegative. The chain employs TRBV7-8 and TRBJ2-7; tentatively, D is TRBD2 (5 bases). Specimen: PBMCs. CDR3 sequence: CASSLGRRSSYEQYF. The CDR3 region has the DNA TGTGCCAGCAGCCTAGGGAGAAGGAGCTCCTACGAGCAGTACTTC.